This T cell receptor beta chain was obtained from a study of shared clonotypes between healthy human individuals. The count of this clone is one. Assay execution proceeded at the deep level. The authors ran unsorted PBMC replicate PCRs on 300 ng DNA, 25,000 to 35,000 T cell genomes. The repertoire was sequenced with immunoSEQ multiplex PCR; TCRdb's copy has only in-frame clones and lacks some. The repertoire holds hundreds of thousands of clones, with about 85% as singletons. The CDR3 runs 16 residues. Germline lookup yields CDR1 SGHNT and CDR2 YYREEE (reference sequence). V lost 2 bases and J lost 7; bases outside the gene matches: 10.

The J gene is TRBJ1-1, the V gene TRBV5-4; 11 nucleotides line up with TRBD1. Input material: PBMCs. The receptor was derived from a woman in her thirties or forties in good health. Some clones in this sample may be carry-over from other donors' samples. Written as DNA, the CDR3 is TGTGCCAGCAGCTTACCGGGACAGGGGGAAGAAGGTGAAGCTTTCTTT. This sequence encodes CASSLPGQGEEGEAFF.